The rows below give T cell receptor beta chains drawn from one sample of a study of response to subunit inactivated influenza vaccine. TCRdb analysed the RT-PCR reads with MiXCR anew, one entry per CDR3 protein. The sample consists of approximately 680,000 distinct CDR3 sequences, around 16% of them appearing once. The material was PBMCs from blood, obtained 11 to 12 days after vaccination. These receptors all stem from a man in his fifties or sixties who received an inactivated influenza vaccine. CDR3s include the opening cysteine and the closing phenylalanine or tryptophan. Fields, in order: V gene, D gene, clone size, J gene, CDR3 protein, CDR3 DNA. A D gene is named only where the DNA matches it firmly. Clone sizes are given selectively: once, few, many, or a class where the clone is expanded.

v_call: TRBV6-5
d_call: .
clone_size: few
j_call: TRBJ2-5
cdr3_aa: CASSYSGTTQETQYF
cdr3_nt: TGTGCCAGCAGTTACTCGGGGACCACTCAAGAGACCCAGTACTTC

v_call: TRBV12-3/TRBV12-4
d_call: .
clone_size: .
j_call: TRBJ1-4
cdr3_aa: CASSLAQGEKLFF
cdr3_nt: TGTGCCAGCAGTTTAGCACAGGGTGAAAAACTGTTTTTT

v_call: TRBV20-1
d_call: .
clone_size: many
j_call: TRBJ2-7
cdr3_aa: CSARSSREASYEQYF
cdr3_nt: TGCAGTGCTAGAAGCTCGAGGGAAGCTAGCTACGAGCAGTACTTC

v_call: TRBV10-3
d_call: .
clone_size: .
j_call: TRBJ2-1
cdr3_aa: CAISEVLEQFF
cdr3_nt: TGTGCCATCAGTGAGGTCTTGGAGCAGTTCTTC

v_call: TRBV10-3
d_call: TRBD2
clone_size: few
j_call: TRBJ2-1
cdr3_aa: CAIRVAGGTSSYNEQFF
cdr3_nt: TGTGCCATCAGGGTAGCGGGGGGGACGAGCTCCTACAATGAGCAGTTCTTC

v_call: TRBV9
d_call: .
clone_size: few
j_call: TRBJ2-3
cdr3_aa: CASSADGQSRTDTQYF
cdr3_nt: TGTGCCAGCAGCGCCGACGGACAGTCACGCACAGATACGCAGTATTTT

v_call: TRBV30
d_call: .
clone_size: .
j_call: TRBJ1-3
cdr3_aa: CAWSSTRPGNTIYF
cdr3_nt: TGTGCCTGGAGTAGTACAAGGCCTGGAAACACCATATATTTT

v_call: TRBV2
d_call: TRBD1
clone_size: once
j_call: TRBJ2-1
cdr3_aa: CASSVSQGPYNEQFF
cdr3_nt: TGTGCCAGCAGTGTTTCACAGGGGCCCTACAATGAGCAGTTCTTC

v_call: TRBV20-1
d_call: TRBD1
clone_size: .
j_call: TRBJ1-4
cdr3_aa: CSARSSAGQANEKLFF
cdr3_nt: TGCAGTGCTAGGAGTTCAGCGGGACAGGCAAATGAAAAACTGTTTTTT

v_call: TRBV9
d_call: TRBD2
clone_size: .
j_call: TRBJ2-1
cdr3_aa: CASSVGTSGRAGEGNEQFF
cdr3_nt: TGTGCCAGCAGCGTCGGGACTAGCGGGAGGGCCGGGGAAGGCAATGAGCAGTTCTTC

v_call: TRBV20-1
d_call: TRBD2
clone_size: .
j_call: TRBJ2-4
cdr3_aa: CSAAGLAGDILAKNIQYF
cdr3_nt: TGCAGTGCAGCGGGACTAGCGGGCGACATACTAGCCAAAAACATTCAGTACTTC

v_call: TRBV28
d_call: .
clone_size: few
j_call: TRBJ2-5
cdr3_aa: CASSFAPQGGSQETQYF
cdr3_nt: TGTGCCAGCAGTTTCGCCCCGCAGGGCGGTAGCCAAGAGACCCAGTACTTC

v_call: TRBV29-1
d_call: TRBD2
clone_size: few
j_call: TRBJ2-2
cdr3_aa: CSVAGTSGRNTGELFF
cdr3_nt: TGCAGCGTGGCGGGGACTAGCGGGAGAAATACCGGGGAGCTGTTTTTT

v_call: TRBV9
d_call: .
clone_size: few
j_call: TRBJ2-3
cdr3_aa: CASSVATRDTQYF
cdr3_nt: TGTGCCAGCAGCGTAGCTACAAGAGATACGCAGTATTTT

v_call: TRBV10-3
d_call: TRBD2
clone_size: many
j_call: TRBJ2-1
cdr3_aa: CAISAGLAGYNEQFF
cdr3_nt: TGTGCCATCAGTGCAGGACTAGCGGGGTACAATGAGCAGTTCTTC

v_call: TRBV12-3/TRBV12-4
d_call: .
clone_size: few
j_call: TRBJ2-1
cdr3_aa: CASSLSRQGGNQFF
cdr3_nt: TGTGCCAGCAGTTTATCTCGGCAGGGGGGAAACCAGTTCTTC

v_call: TRBV7-8
d_call: .
clone_size: .
j_call: TRBJ1-1
cdr3_aa: CASSLAMGDYTEAFF
cdr3_nt: TGTGCCAGCAGCTTAGCAATGGGGGATTACACTGAAGCTTTCTTT

v_call: TRBV6-2/TRBV6-3
d_call: .
clone_size: .
j_call: TRBJ2-6
cdr3_aa: CASSYWRASGANVLTF
cdr3_nt: TGTGCCAGCAGTTACTGGAGAGCCTCTGGGGCCAACGTCCTGACTTTC

v_call: TRBV7-6
d_call: .
clone_size: few
j_call: TRBJ2-7
cdr3_aa: CASSLAPGLYEQYF
cdr3_nt: TGTGCCAGCAGCTTAGCACCGGGACTCTACGAGCAGTACTTC

v_call: TRBV3-1
d_call: TRBD2
clone_size: .
j_call: TRBJ2-7
cdr3_aa: CASSQLAGGGYEQYF
cdr3_nt: TGTGCCAGCAGCCAGCTAGCGGGGGGGGGCTACGAGCAGTACTTC

v_call: TRBV24-1
d_call: .
clone_size: .
j_call: TRBJ2-5
cdr3_aa: CATSDAGQETQYF
cdr3_nt: TGTGCCACCAGTGATGCGGGTCAAGAGACCCAGTACTTC

v_call: TRBV20-1
d_call: .
clone_size: few
j_call: TRBJ2-1
cdr3_aa: CSAPRYRANEQFF
cdr3_nt: TGCAGTGCGCCAAGATACAGGGCCAATGAGCAGTTCTTC

v_call: TRBV20-1
d_call: .
clone_size: few
j_call: TRBJ2-1
cdr3_aa: CRGVPGFGTDEQFF
cdr3_nt: TGCAGGGGAGTGCCGGGGTTTGGTACCGATGAGCAGTTCTTC

v_call: TRBV12-3/TRBV12-4
d_call: .
clone_size: .
j_call: TRBJ1-6
cdr3_aa: CASSHPESPLHF
cdr3_nt: TGTGCCAGCAGTCACCCCGAATCACCCCTCCACTTT

v_call: TRBV4-2
d_call: TRBD1
clone_size: few
j_call: TRBJ2-1
cdr3_aa: CASSPQGQGSYNEQFF
cdr3_nt: TGTGCCAGCAGCCCCCAGGGACAGGGCTCCTACAATGAGCAGTTCTTC

v_call: TRBV12-3/TRBV12-4
d_call: .
clone_size: few
j_call: TRBJ2-7
cdr3_aa: CASSSTLGASYEQYF
cdr3_nt: TGTGCCAGCAGTTCCACCTTGGGAGCCTCCTACGAGCAGTACTTC

v_call: TRBV6-1
d_call: .
clone_size: .
j_call: TRBJ2-7
cdr3_aa: CASRDPSFYEQYF
cdr3_nt: TGTGCCAGCAGGGACCCTTCTTTCTACGAGCAGTACTTC

v_call: TRBV12-3/TRBV12-4
d_call: TRBD2
clone_size: .
j_call: TRBJ2-1
cdr3_aa: CASSLAGGPGDEQFF
cdr3_nt: TGTGCCAGCAGTTTAGCGGGAGGGCCTGGCGATGAGCAGTTCTTC

v_call: TRBV20-1
d_call: .
clone_size: .
j_call: TRBJ1-2
cdr3_aa: CSAPDSGLNYGYTF
cdr3_nt: TGCAGTGCTCCTGACAGTGGTTTAAACTATGGCTACACCTTC

v_call: TRBV9
d_call: .
clone_size: few
j_call: TRBJ2-5
cdr3_aa: CASSVAGVRETQYF
cdr3_nt: TGTGCCAGCAGCGTAGCGGGAGTCCGTGAGACCCAGTACTTC

v_call: TRBV11-2
d_call: .
clone_size: few
j_call: TRBJ2-7
cdr3_aa: CASSPTGPNYEQYF
cdr3_nt: TGTGCCAGCAGCCCTACTGGACCCAACTACGAGCAGTACTTC

v_call: TRBV20-1
d_call: .
clone_size: .
j_call: TRBJ1-1
cdr3_aa: CSARDVLGVTEAFF
cdr3_nt: TGCAGTGCTAGAGACGTGTTAGGGGTCACTGAAGCTTTCTTT

v_call: TRBV5-1
d_call: .
clone_size: few
j_call: TRBJ1-2
cdr3_aa: CASSRQTDYGYTF
cdr3_nt: TGCGCCAGCAGCCGACAGACAGACTATGGCTACACCTTC

v_call: TRBV27
d_call: .
clone_size: .
j_call: TRBJ2-7
cdr3_aa: CASTLQGSSYEQYF
cdr3_nt: TGTGCCAGCACATTACAGGGTTCTTCCTACGAGCAGTACTTC

v_call: TRBV20-1
d_call: TRBD2
clone_size: few
j_call: TRBJ2-1
cdr3_aa: CSARSGLASSSYNEQFF
cdr3_nt: TGCAGTGCTCGGTCAGGACTAGCGTCGAGCTCCTACAATGAGCAGTTCTTC

v_call: TRBV7-9
d_call: TRBD1
clone_size: few
j_call: TRBJ2-7
cdr3_aa: CASSLTGQGGEQYF
cdr3_nt: TGTGCCAGCAGCTTAACCGGACAGGGAGGCGAGCAGTACTTC

v_call: TRBV18
d_call: .
clone_size: few
j_call: TRBJ2-1
cdr3_aa: CASSPAFNEQFF
cdr3_nt: TGTGCCAGCTCACCAGCCTTCAATGAGCAGTTCTTC

v_call: TRBV12-3/TRBV12-4
d_call: TRBD1
clone_size: .
j_call: TRBJ1-5
cdr3_aa: CASSSGTGVDQPQHF
cdr3_nt: TGTGCCAGCAGTTCCGGGACAGGGGTGGATCAGCCCCAGCATTTT

v_call: TRBV12-3/TRBV12-4
d_call: .
clone_size: .
j_call: TRBJ1-3
cdr3_aa: CASSEYRVSGNTIYF
cdr3_nt: TGTGCCAGCAGTGAATACAGGGTTTCTGGAAACACCATATATTTT

v_call: TRBV5-4
d_call: TRBD2
clone_size: few
j_call: TRBJ2-5
cdr3_aa: CASSLGSGLVQETQYF
cdr3_nt: TGTGCCAGCAGCCTCGGGTCGGGACTAGTTCAAGAGACCCAGTACTTC

v_call: TRBV25-1
d_call: .
clone_size: .
j_call: TRBJ2-5
cdr3_aa: CASSEFGTGGQETQYF
cdr3_nt: TGTGCCAGCAGTGAATTTGGGACTGGAGGTCAAGAGACCCAGTACTTC

v_call: TRBV5-4
d_call: TRBD1
clone_size: .
j_call: TRBJ1-1
cdr3_aa: CASSRRDRETEAFF
cdr3_nt: TGTGCCAGCAGCCGACGGGACAGGGAGACTGAAGCTTTCTTT

v_call: TRBV12-3/TRBV12-4
d_call: .
clone_size: .
j_call: TRBJ1-3
cdr3_aa: CASSLQITPGNTMYF
cdr3_nt: TGTGCCAGCAGTTTGCAGATTACTCCTGGAAACACCATGTATTTT

v_call: TRBV7-9
d_call: TRBD2
clone_size: few
j_call: TRBJ2-5
cdr3_aa: CASSLQRGGYQETQYF
cdr3_nt: TGTGCCAGCAGCCTCCAGCGGGGAGGGTACCAAGAGACCCAGTACTTC

v_call: TRBV6-2/TRBV6-3
d_call: .
clone_size: .
j_call: TRBJ1-4
cdr3_aa: CASSYLIGRTEKLFF
cdr3_nt: TGTGCCAGCAGTTACCTGATAGGACGGACGGAAAAACTGTTTTTT

v_call: TRBV29-1
d_call: .
clone_size: .
j_call: TRBJ2-2
cdr3_aa: CSGRASNTGELFF
cdr3_nt: TGCAGCGGCAGGGCCTCGAACACCGGGGAGCTGTTTTTT